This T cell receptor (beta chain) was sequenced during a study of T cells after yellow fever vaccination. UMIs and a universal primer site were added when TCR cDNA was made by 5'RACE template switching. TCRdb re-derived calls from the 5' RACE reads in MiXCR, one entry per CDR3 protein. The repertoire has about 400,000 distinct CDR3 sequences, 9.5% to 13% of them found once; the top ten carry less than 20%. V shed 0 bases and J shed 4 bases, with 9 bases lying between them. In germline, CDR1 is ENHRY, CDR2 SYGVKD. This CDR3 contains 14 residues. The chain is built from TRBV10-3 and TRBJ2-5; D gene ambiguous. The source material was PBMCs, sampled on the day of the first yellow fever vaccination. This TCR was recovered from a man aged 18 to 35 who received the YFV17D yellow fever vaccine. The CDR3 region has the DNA TGTGCCATCAGTGAGTCGGATTCAGGAGAGACCCAGTACTTC. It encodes CAISESDSGETQYF.